The T cell receptor beta chain described here comes from a study of human T cells and chemical hapten exposure. Points from the study as a whole: Expanded TCRs showed more large CDR3 clusters than pre-sensitization or healthy control sets.

Regarding time point: patch test 1, 2 weeks after DPC sensitization. The treatment is: therapeutic diphenylcyclopropenone sensitization with weekly scalp DPC. This clonotype was counted only a few times. The antigen remains unidentified. Germline lookup yields CDR1 MNHNS and CDR2 SASEGT. With 6 bases removed from V and 3 bases from J, the gap between germline ends came to 15 bases. CDR3 length: 14 amino acids. Original handling: Ranging from about 20,000 to 750,000, TCR counts per sample had a median value of around 90,000. In TCRdb, the RACE reads were re-called with MiXCR into one record per CDR3 protein. It is TCRdb's table, rather than the study itself, that gives the V and J calls and clone size. The table shows around 75,000 distinct CDR3 sequences, with over 9.5% occurring only once.

The TCR comes from a woman aged 60-75 years with alopecia areata. Some clones in this sample may be carry-over from other donors' samples. Here the sequenced sample was whole blood, taken in connection with sensitization to the hapten diphenylcyclopropenone (DPC). The chain recombines TRBV6-1 with TRBJ2-7, with D perhaps TRBD1 (6 bases). CDR3 bases: TGTGCCAGCAGGCCGGGACAAAACCTCTACGAGCAGTACTTC. It yields the protein CASRPGQNLYEQYF.